These 7 T cell receptor beta chains were all obtained from the same sample, sequenced in a study of beta chain features in type 1 diabetes. Study-level results: Shortening of TCRB CDR3s, moderate but significant, appeared in all four CD4+ subsets of Type 1 diabetes patients.

All of the isolated RNA was reverse transcribed, so expressed TCRB transcripts were sequenced. The table came from immunoSEQ multiplex PCR; TCRdb's copy has only in-frame clones and leaves some out. The table records some 350,000 clones, 9.5% to 10% of them present only once. No antigen has been assigned to these receptors. The sequenced material came from central memory CD4+ T cells from blood. Every receptor here comes from a man under 40 with type 1 diabetes.

This chain links TRBV18 with TRBJ1-3; TRBD1 matches at 8 bases. V lost 3 bases and J lost 0; bases outside the gene matches: 10. The CDR3 runs 18 residues. Germline CDR1 reads KGHSH; CDR2 reads LQKENI. The CDR3 sequence: CASSPNPGQESSGNTIYF. CDR3 nucleotides: TGTGCCAGCTCACCGAACCCGGGACAGGAGAGCTCTGGAAACACCATATATTTT.

V gene TRBV4-1 combines with J gene TRBJ1-5; weak D call: TRBD1 (5 bases). V lost 2 bases, J lost 0 bases, and 11 bases lay in between. The CDR3 is 16 residues long. CDR1 and CDR2 (germline): MGHRA, YSYEKL. The CDR3: CASSQYRQISNQPQHF. CDR3 in DNA: TGCGCCAGCAGCCAATACCGACAGATTAGCAATCAGCCCCAGCATTTT.

This clone was counted only a few times. The V and J genes are TRBV7-2 and TRBJ2-7; D may correspond to TRBD1 or TRBD2 (5 bases each). Trimming took off 5 bases at V and 2 bases at J, with 16 bases between the two ends. Germline V lookup: CDR1 SGHTA, CDR2 FQGNSA. CDR3 length equals 15 residues. As DNA, the CDR3 is TGTGCCAGCAGCCATTGGGGACCGGAAACCTACGAGCAGTACTTC. It translates to CASSHWGPETYEQYF.

This clone was seen more than once but under ten times. V and J are TRBV5-1 and TRBJ2-1; D call uncertain. V was cut by 4 bases and J by 7 bases, with 9 bases left in between. Germline-derived CDR1 and CDR2 are SGHRS and YFSETQ. The CDR3 runs to 12 residues. The CDR3 spells CASSLNSNEQFF. The CDR3 bases are TGCGCCAGCAGCCTAAACTCGAATGAGCAGTTCTTC.

This clone was seen a few times. The chain employs TRBV28 and TRBJ2-7, with 9 bases fitting TRBD2. V dropped 0 bases and J dropped 4; count of bases not matched to a gene: 4. The V gene's germline CDR1 is MDHEN and CDR2 SYDVKM. This CDR3 has 15 residues. CDR3 nucleotides: TGTGCCAGCAGTTTATGGGCTAGCGGGAATTACGAGCAGTACTTC. Its translation is CASSLWASGNYEQYF.

Details on this clone: Distinct nucleotide sequences in the sample also encode this CDR3. The CDR3 region is CASSSRDRAGYTF. CDR3 DNA: TGTGCCAGCAGTAGCCGGGACAGGGCCGGCTACACCTTC. This chain links TRBV6-5 with TRBJ1-2; 9 bases match TRBD1. This CDR3 contains 13 residues. Per germline, CDR1 MNHEY and CDR2 SVGAGI. Unmatched junction bases numbered 6, after V lost 5 bases and J lost 8 bases.

The chain joins TRBV9 to TRBJ2-3; a possible D gene is TRBD1 (7 bases). Germline CDR1 and CDR2: SGDLS and YYNGEE. V lost 1 base and J 5 bases, leaving 11 bases between the germline ends. This CDR3 has 14 amino acids. The CDR3 protein is CASSVFQGGDTQYF. As DNA, the CDR3 is TGTGCCAGCAGCGTATTCCAGGGGGGAGATACGCAGTATTTT.